Below are 29 T cell receptor beta chains sequenced from a single sample in a study of blood T cell repertoires in COVID-19. The table came from immunoSEQ multiplex PCR; TCRdb's copy has only in-frame clones and leaves some out. The sample has around 450,000 clones; around 88% are singletons. The sequenced sample was peripheral blood. The origin of the receptors is a woman aged 25 to 39 with acute or convalescent COVID-19.

V and J are TRBV15 and TRBJ2-5; the match to TRBD2 covers 12 bases. This CDR3 spans 15 amino acids. The germline gives CDR1 LNHNV, CDR2 YYDKDF (reference sequence). The J segment lost 5 bases and the V segment lost 5 bases, leaving 6 bases of the junction unmatched. The DNA of the CDR3 is TGTGCCACCAGCCCTGGACTAGCGGGGTATGAGACCCAGTACTTC. Translating it yields CATSPGLAGYETQYF.

The gene calls are TRBV29-1 and TRBJ2-5; 7 bases agree with TRBD2. V lost 6 bases and J lost 5; bases outside the gene matches: 6. There are 12 residues in the CDR3. CDR1 is SQVTM and CDR2 is ANQGSEA in the germline V gene. This chain's CDR3 is CSVKGEGETQYF. CDR3 bases: TGCAGCGTGAAAGGGGAGGGGGAGACCCAGTACTTC.

The rearrangement links TRBV19 to TRBJ2-3; 10 bases line up with TRBD1. The CDR3 is 19 amino acids. The V gene end was trimmed by 2 bases and the J gene end by 0 bases; junction bases not matched to a gene: 11. Germline lookup yields CDR1 LNHDA and CDR2 SQIVND (reference sequence). CDR3 sequence reads: CASSIFGTGDLESTDTQYF. The CDR3 bases are TGTGCCAGTAGTATATTTGGGACAGGGGACCTCGAGAGCACAGATACGCAGTATTTT.

This chain connects TRBV12-3 or TRBV12-4 to TRBJ1-5; TRBD1 agrees at 10 bases. The CDR3 totals 12 residues. The J segment lost 16 bases and the V segment lost 4 bases, leaving 7 bases of the junction unmatched. In nucleotides, the CDR3 is TGTGCCAGCAGTTACGACAGGGGGCCGGAACATTTT. The encoded protein is CASSYDRGPEHF.

The chain uses TRBV7-8 and TRBJ2-2, with D maybe TRBD2 (6 bases). The V end lost 5 bases, the J end lost 6 bases, and 31 bases lay between the germline ends. Germline CDR1 and CDR2: SGHVS and FQNEAQ. This CDR3 spans 20 amino acids. The CDR3: CASSRLPGLAILPRAGELFF. Written as DNA, the CDR3 is TGTGCCAGCAGCCGACTTCCGGGACTGGCTATACTCCCCCGCGCCGGGGAGCTGTTTTTT.

The rearrangement uses TRBV5-1 and TRBJ1-4; the D gene is possibly TRBD1 (5 bases). In germline, CDR1 is SGHRS, CDR2 YFSETQ. CDR3 size: 16 residues. V lost 4 bases, J lost 3 bases, and 16 bases lay in between. CDR3 protein: CASSPSLGGSNEKLFF. DNA of the CDR3: TGCGCCAGCAGCCCCTCATTGGGGGGGTCTAATGAAAAACTGTTTTTT.

V is TRBV13 and J is TRBJ2-3, with a weak D call TRBD1 (6 bases). The CDR3 is 14 amino acids. Germline V gives CDR1 PRHDT, CDR2 FYEKMQ (reference sequence). The ends were cut back, 4 bases at V and 5 bases at J, with 13 bases in the middle. The chain's CDR3 is CASSSPGVGDTQYF. The DNA of the CDR3 is TGTGCCAGCAGCTCACCAGGGGTGGGAGATACGCAGTATTTT. Looking up the rest from reference TRBV13 and TRBJ2-3 gives the full variable domain: AAGVIQSPRHLIKEKRETATLKCYPIPRHDTVYWYQQGPGQDPQFLISFYEKMQSDKGSIPDRFSAQQFSDYHSELNMSSLELGDSALYFCASSSPGVGDTQYFGPGTRLTVL.

The genes are TRBV28 and TRBJ2-7; 8 nucleotides align to TRBD1. This CDR3 comprises 16 residues. Germline assignment: CDR1 MDHEN and CDR2 SYDVKM. Trimming cost V 5 bases and J 0 bases; bases outside gene matches: 9. The CDR3 sequence: CASSTRQGLSSYEQYF. The CDR3 DNA follows: TGTGCCAGCAGTACGAGACAGGGGTTGAGCTCCTACGAGCAGTACTTC.

This clone came up once. The rearrangement links TRBV7-9 to TRBJ1-6; unclear D gene. From germline, CDR1 is SEHNR and CDR2 FQNEAQ (reference sequence). V was cut by 5 bases and J by 7 bases, with 12 bases left in between. CDR3 length equals 14 residues. This CDR3 is CASSPLGRNSPLHF. In nucleotides, the CDR3 is TGTGCCAGCAGCCCATTGGGCAGGAATTCACCCCTCCACTTT.

The V call is TRBV30, the J call TRBJ1-2; D remains ambiguous. CDR1 and CDR2 from the germline V gene are GTSNPN and SVGIG (reference sequence). Trimming stripped 4 bases from V and 4 bases from J, with 10 bases between. The CDR3 is made up of 12 amino acids. The CDR3 region has the DNA TGTGCCTGGACCCCAGGTCGCTATGGCTACACCTTC. Its translation: CAWTPGRYGYTF.

V gene TRBV13 combines with J gene TRBJ2-5; 9 bases align to TRBD1. Losses at the gene ends were 5 bases for V and 6 bases for J; bases not matched to a gene: 10. Germline V gives CDR1 PRHDT, CDR2 FYEKMQ (reference sequence). This CDR3 region has 15 residues. The chain's CDR3 is CASSADRGFGQTQYF. Written as DNA, the CDR3 is TGTGCCAGCAGCGCGGACAGGGGATTTGGTCAGACCCAGTACTTC.

This clone was seen just once. The CDR3 DNA is TGTGCCAGCAGCGCTAGCGGGGGGGGCTCCTACAATGAGCAGTTCTTC. The encoded protein is CASSASGGGSYNEQFF. This sequence joins TRBV9 and TRBJ2-1; 12 nucleotides agree with TRBD2. This CDR3 region has 16 residues. The V gene end was trimmed by 3 bases and the J gene end by 0 bases; junction bases not matched to a gene: 1. Germline V gives CDR1 SGDLS, CDR2 YYNGEE.

The V and J genes are TRBV10-3 and TRBJ1-6; D not resolved. This CDR3 has 15 amino acids. Between the trimmed V and J ends, which lost 2 bases and 5 bases, there was a span of 10 bases. Germline V CDR1 and CDR2: ENHRY, SYGVKD. The DNA for the CDR3 is TGTGCCATCAGTGAGGTCGGGGAGAATAATTCACCCCTCCACTTT. Translated: CAISEVGENNSPLHF.

The chain joins TRBV9 to TRBJ2-6; no clear D gene. CDR1 SGDLS and CDR2 YYNGEE come from the germline V gene. The CDR3 has 16 amino acids. V was shortened by 3 bases and J by 4 bases, with 14 bases between the two germline ends. Here the CDR3 reads CASSATLSRGANVLTF. Here the CDR3 DNA reads TGTGCCAGCAGCGCCACCCTGAGCCGGGGGGCCAACGTCCTGACTTTC.

The rearrangement joins TRBV2 to TRBJ1-4; 8 bases are a match to TRBD1. CDR1 is SNHLY, CDR2 FYNNEI, per germline. The J segment lost 8 bases and the V segment lost 3 bases, leaving 20 bases of the junction unmatched. The CDR3 has 19 amino acids. The CDR3 coding sequence is TGTGCCAGCAGTGATCGGGAAACGGACTTACAGGGGGTTTTGGAAAAACTGTTTTTT. Amino acid sequence: CASSDRETDLQGVLEKLFF.

This chain links TRBV5-6 with TRBJ2-5, with TRBD1 identical over 7 bases. The CDR3 runs to 14 residues. V shed 2 bases and J 5 bases; nucleotides not matched to a gene: 6. The V gene's germline CDR1 is SGHDT and CDR2 YYEEEE. The CDR3 reads CASSLDRDGETQYF. CDR3 DNA sequence: TGTGCCAGCAGCTTAGACAGGGACGGTGAGACCCAGTACTTC.

The chain couples TRBV27 to TRBJ2-7; a possible D gene is TRBD2 (6 bases). Germline values: CDR1 MNHEY, CDR2 SMNVEV (reference sequence). This CDR3 comprises 13 residues. Trimming took off 3 bases at V and 7 bases at J, with 13 bases between the two ends. CDR3 bases: TGTGCCAGCAGTTTGGGGGGTGGTTTAGAGCAGTACTTC. Translated: CASSLGGGLEQYF.

This clone was picked up a small number of times. The V and J genes are TRBV9 and TRBJ1-3; D ambiguous. Germline lookup yields CDR1 SGDLS and CDR2 YYNGEE. Trimming took 0 bases from V and 2 from J, leaving 6 bases between them. This CDR3 region has 14 residues. The CDR3: CASSVGEPGNTIYF. In DNA, the CDR3 is TGTGCCAGCAGCGTAGGCGAGCCTGGAAACACCATATATTTT.

This rearrangement joins TRBV5-5 to TRBJ2-1; maybe TRBD2 (5 bases). Germline CDR1 and CDR2: SGHKS and YYEKEE (reference sequence). Trimming stripped 4 bases from V and 6 bases from J, with 14 bases between. The CDR3 has 14 residues. The CDR3 here is CASSNVGLSNEQFF. The CDR3 DNA reads as TGTGCCAGCAGCAACGTAGGACTTTCCAATGAGCAGTTCTTC.

This chain joins TRBV12-2 and TRBJ1-1; the table gives TRBD1 as D, unverified against the DNA. TRBV12-2 is termed a pseudogene. The CDR3 contains 14 residues. The CDR3 nucleotides read TGTGCAAGTCGCATCCGCAGGGACATTGGGGAAGCTTTCTTT. This sequence encodes CASRIRRDIGEAFF.

The CDR3 region has the DNA TGTGCCAGCAGCCAAGCTAGCGGGGGGGCGGTTAGCACAGATACGCAGTATTTT. Its protein product is CASSQASGGAVSTDTQYF. The genes are TRBV3-1 (or the pseudogene TRBV3-2) and TRBJ2-3, with 12 bases lining up with TRBD2. The CDR3 consists of 18 residues. The V gene end was trimmed by 1 base and the J gene end by 0 bases; junction bases not matched to a gene: 5. Germline V CDR1 and CDR2: LGHDT, YNNKEL (reference sequence).

The J gene is TRBJ2-3, the V gene TRBV6-4, with TRBD2 identical over 8 bases. After removal of 2 bases from V and 3 bases from J, the junction contained 22 bases not matched to a gene. Germline CDR1 MRHNA, CDR2 SNTAGT. The CDR3 sequence is 21 residues long. The CDR3 is CASSDPRGGLPRVGQTDTQYF. In DNA, the CDR3 is TGTGCCAGCAGTGACCCACGGGGGGGCCTTCCCAGGGTGGGGCAGACAGATACGCAGTATTTT.

The J gene is TRBJ2-2, the V gene TRBV5-1, with D possibly TRBD1 on 6 matching bases. The germline V and J ends were trimmed by 5 bases and 6 bases, with 14 bases remaining between them. This CDR3 comprises 14 residues. Germline V gives CDR1 SGHRS, CDR2 YFSETQ. The CDR3 DNA reads TGCGCCAGCAGACTAGGGGGAGCCTCCGGGGAGCTGTTTTTT. Protein: CASRLGGASGELFF.

This clone was counted a few times. V and J are TRBV5-1 and TRBJ2-7; 7 positions match TRBD1. The germline CDR1 and CDR2 sequences are SGHRS and YFSETQ. Trimming took 0 bases from V and 7 from J; bases not matched to a gene: 10. The CDR3 totals 15 residues. The CDR3 region has the DNA TGCGCCAGCAGCTTGGGCGATGTAAGGGGGCCTGAGCAGTACTTC. This sequence encodes CASSLGDVRGPEQYF.

This clone was counted between two and nine times. This rearrangement joins TRBV19 to TRBJ2-2, with D perhaps TRBD2 (6 bases). This CDR3 has 13 amino acids. The germline CDR1 and CDR2 sequences are LNHDA and SQIVND (reference sequence). With 7 bases removed from V and 4 bases from J, the gap between germline ends came to 10 bases. This chain's CDR3 is CASNWRGTGELFF. The CDR3 DNA is TGTGCCAGTAACTGGCGGGGCACCGGGGAGCTGTTTTTT. Filled out from reference TRBV19 and TRBJ2-2, the complete variable domain reads DGGITQSPKYLFRKEGQNVTLSCEQNLNHDAMYWYRQDPGQGLRLIYYSQIVNDFQKGDIAEGYSVSREKKESFPLTVTSAQKNPTAFYLCASNWRGTGELFFGEGSRLTVL.

The chain employs TRBV27 and TRBJ2-3; D unclear. There are 15 residues in the CDR3. Trimming removed 2 bases from V and 0 bases from J, with 9 bases in between. In germline, CDR1 is MNHEY, CDR2 SMNVEV (reference sequence). Here the CDR3 DNA reads TGTGCCAGCAGTTTAGAGAGAACTAGCACAGATACGCAGTATTTT. Its protein product is CASSLERTSTDTQYF.

There are a few counts of this clone. The same CDR3 can be traced to other DNA sequences in this sample. The rearrangement links TRBV29-1 to TRBJ2-2; no clear D gene. Per germline, CDR1 SQVTM and CDR2 ANQGSEA. V lost 1 base and J lost 0, with 3 bases in between. This CDR3 is built from 13 residues. The CDR3 coding sequence is TGCAGCGTTGAAGGGCCGAACACCGGGGAGCTGTTTTTT. Translation gives CSVEGPNTGELFF.

This chain joins TRBV7-9 and TRBJ2-7; possible D gene TRBD1, 6 bases. V lost 5 bases to trimming and J lost 3 bases, with 11 bases between them. CDR3 length equals 13 residues. Germline V CDR1 and CDR2: SEHNR, FQNEAQ (reference sequence). CDR3 nucleotides: TGTGCCAGCAGCCGGGACAACCTCTACGAGCAGTACTTC. Residues: CASSRDNLYEQYF. Combining the CDR3 with reference TRBV7-9 and TRBJ2-7 gives the whole variable domain DTGVSQNPRHKITKRGQNVTFRCDPISEHNRLYWYRQTLGQGPEFLTYFQNEAQLEKSRLLSDRFSAERPKGSFSTLEIQRTEQGDSAMYLCASSRDNLYEQYFGPGTRLTVT.

As DNA, the CDR3 is TGTGCCTGGAGCGTTGGACAAATCACTGAAGCTTTCTTT. Residues: CAWSVGQITEAFF. The chain couples TRBV30 to TRBJ1-1; TRBD1 might be the D (5 bases). This CDR3 is 13 amino acids long. The V gene lost 3 bases and the J gene lost 4 bases, with 12 bases spanning the gap. Per the germline V gene, CDR1 is GTSNPN and CDR2 is SVGIG (reference sequence).